The clone carrying this T cell receptor beta chain has only a few counts. No antigen is known for it. V was pared by 6 bases and J by 7 bases, with 11 bases of the junction left unmatched. The V gene's germline CDR1 is MDHEN and CDR2 SYDVKM. The CDR3 has 15 amino acids. This sample stems from a study of CD8+ T cells in alopecia areata. Overall study: The study gave treated patients oral tofacitinib at 5 to 10 mg twice daily.

Study-wide results and limits: It was observed that many expanded lesional clones persisted in scalp and blood during tofacitinib. Scalp lesions, especially in alopecia totalis/universalis, had higher clonality than normal scalp. Clarity of TCR sharing across patients fell short of that in mice, possibly HLA-related.

Extracted from the samples, RNA was reverse transcribed into cDNA to serve as the sequencing template. Produced via immunoSEQ multiplex PCR; TCRdb's table is partial and in-frame only. The table records about 300,000 clones, roughly 50% of them present only once. The treatment here: oral pan-JAK inhibitor, 5-10 mg twice daily. The material was CD4+ T cells sorted from blood, obtained at week 24, from a patient treated with tofacitinib. This chain joins TRBV28 and TRBJ2-7; 11 bases map to TRBD1. The source of this sequence is a human donor with alopecia areata. CDR3 in DNA: TGTGCCAGCAGCACAACGGGACAGGGGGTCGGGGAGCAGTACTTC. Translated: CASSTTGQGVGEQYF.